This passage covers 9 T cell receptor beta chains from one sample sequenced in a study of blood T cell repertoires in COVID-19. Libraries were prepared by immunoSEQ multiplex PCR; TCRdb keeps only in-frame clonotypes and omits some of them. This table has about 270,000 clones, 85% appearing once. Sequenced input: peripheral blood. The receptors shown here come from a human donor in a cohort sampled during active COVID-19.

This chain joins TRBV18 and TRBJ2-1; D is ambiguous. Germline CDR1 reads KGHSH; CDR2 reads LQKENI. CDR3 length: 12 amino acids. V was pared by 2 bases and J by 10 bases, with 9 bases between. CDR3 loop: CASSPGQEEQFF. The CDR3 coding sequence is TGTGCCAGCTCACCAGGGCAGGAAGAGCAGTTCTTC.

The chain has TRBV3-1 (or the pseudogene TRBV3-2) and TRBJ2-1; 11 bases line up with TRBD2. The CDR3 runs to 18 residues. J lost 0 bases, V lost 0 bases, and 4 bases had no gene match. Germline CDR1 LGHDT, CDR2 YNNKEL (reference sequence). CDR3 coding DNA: TGTGCCAGCAGCCAAGACCGAACTAGCGGGAGCTCCTACAATGAGCAGTTCTTC. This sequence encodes CASSQDRTSGSSYNEQFF.

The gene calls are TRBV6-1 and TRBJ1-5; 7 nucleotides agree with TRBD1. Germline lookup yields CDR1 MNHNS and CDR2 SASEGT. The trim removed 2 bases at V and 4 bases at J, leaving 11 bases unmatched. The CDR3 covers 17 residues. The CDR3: CASSESGGWDYNQPQHF. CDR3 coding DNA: TGTGCCAGCAGTGAATCAGGGGGGTGGGATTATAATCAGCCCCAGCATTTT.

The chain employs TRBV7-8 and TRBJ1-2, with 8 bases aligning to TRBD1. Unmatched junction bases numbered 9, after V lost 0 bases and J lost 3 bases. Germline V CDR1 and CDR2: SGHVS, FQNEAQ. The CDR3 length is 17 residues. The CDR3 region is CASSLARTGLGHYGYTF. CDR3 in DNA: TGTGCCAGCAGCTTAGCGAGGACAGGGCTTGGGCACTATGGCTACACCTTC.

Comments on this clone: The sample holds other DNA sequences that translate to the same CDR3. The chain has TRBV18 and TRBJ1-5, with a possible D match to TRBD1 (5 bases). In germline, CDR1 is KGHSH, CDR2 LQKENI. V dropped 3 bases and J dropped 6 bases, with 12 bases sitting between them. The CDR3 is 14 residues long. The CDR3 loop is CASSPSGGGQPQHF. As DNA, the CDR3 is TGTGCCAGCTCACCCTCCGGGGGGGGTCAGCCCCAGCATTTT.

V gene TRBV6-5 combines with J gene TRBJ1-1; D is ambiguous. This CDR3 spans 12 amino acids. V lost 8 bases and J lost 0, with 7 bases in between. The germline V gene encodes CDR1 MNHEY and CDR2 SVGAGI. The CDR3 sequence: CASSRLNTEAFF. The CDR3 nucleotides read TGTGCCAGCTCCAGATTGAACACTGAAGCTTTCTTT.

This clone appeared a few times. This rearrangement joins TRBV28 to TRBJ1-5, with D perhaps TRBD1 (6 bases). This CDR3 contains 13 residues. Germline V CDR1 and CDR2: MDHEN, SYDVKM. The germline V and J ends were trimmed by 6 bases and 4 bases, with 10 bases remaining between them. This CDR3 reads CASSLGTNQPQHF. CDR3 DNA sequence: TGTGCCAGCAGCCTAGGGACAAATCAGCCCCAGCATTTT.

Written as DNA, the CDR3 is TGTGCCACCAGTTACGTGGGACAGGGACACAATGAGCAGTTCTTC. Translation gives CATSYVGQGHNEQFF. The chain employs TRBV15 and TRBJ2-1; TRBD1 matches at 9 bases. Germline V gene data show CDR1 as LNHNV and CDR2 as YYDKDF (reference sequence). This CDR3 is 15 amino acids long. V lost 6 bases and J lost 5; bases outside the gene matches: 8. Based on the CDR3 plus reference TRBV15 and TRBJ2-1, the full variable domain is DAMVIQNPRYQVTQFGKPVTLSCSQTLNHNVMYWYQQKSSQAPKLLFHYYDKDFNNEADTPDNFQSRRPNTSFCFLDIRSPGLGDTAMYLCATSYVGQGHNEQFFGPGTRLTVL.

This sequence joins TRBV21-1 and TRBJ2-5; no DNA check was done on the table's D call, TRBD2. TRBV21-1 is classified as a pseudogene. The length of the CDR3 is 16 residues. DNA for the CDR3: TGTGCCAGCAGCAAAGACCAGCGGGAGGGCCAAGAGACCCAGTACTTC. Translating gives CASSKDQREGQETQYF.